This T cell receptor (beta chain) was identified during a study of T cells in Graves' hyperthyroidism and ophthalmopathy. Overall study findings and caveats: Blood also contained most expanded thyroid clonotypes above 0.001.

This clonotype came up many times. Antigen: not known. The TCR beta CDR3 regions underwent amplification using RNA transcripts as the source. A first-round RT-PCR of the TCR CDR3 used the HTBI primer set. TCRdb redid the calling of the multiplex PCR reads with MiXCR, one entry per CDR3 protein. In the table there are some 250,000 distinct CDR3 sequences, roughly 15% of which are singletons. The source is a woman aged 40 to 50 with Graves' hyperthyroidism that later progressed to Graves' ophthalmopathy. The specimen was blood.

The CDR3 sequence: CASSLLRQSQANTGELFF. In nucleotides, the CDR3 is TGTGCCAGCAGTTTACTGAGGCAGTCACAAGCGAACACCGGGGAGCTGTTTTTT. The V and J genes are TRBV27 and TRBJ2-2; D remains ambiguous. The CDR3 has 18 residues. CDR1 is MNHEY, CDR2 SMNVEV, per germline (reference sequence). The germline V and J ends were trimmed by 2 bases and 0 bases, with 16 bases remaining between them.